This T cell receptor beta chain is drawn from a study of human T cells and chemical hapten exposure. About the research overall: Minor pooled library volume differences mainly drove per-sample TCR yield variation. Study results and limitations: The number of TCRs over 1 in 1000 frequency stayed unchanged after DPC.

Within the library, unique molecular identifiers were attached to each individual cDNA molecule. Authors' methods: Between 23,224 and 690,600 TCRs appeared in each sample, and the median stood at roughly 100,000. Via MiXCR, TCRdb re-called the reads, giving one row per CDR3 protein. These V and J calls are TCRdb output, not the study's own analysis. The table records about 120,000 distinct CDR3 sequences, less than 10% of them present only once. This clonotype was counted only a few times. As yet, its antigen is unknown. Extraction yielded total RNA from whole blood (unfractionated). The V gene lost 6 bases and the J gene lost 0 bases, with 11 bases spanning the gap. The germline V gene has CDR1 MNHNY and CDR2 SVGAGI (reference sequence). This CDR3 spans 14 amino acids.

The chain recombines TRBV6-6 with TRBJ1-1, with a tentative D call TRBD1 (5 bases). The TCR originated in a human donor in good health. Some clones in this sample may be carry-over from other donors' samples. Sequencing input: whole blood. CDR3 sequence reads: CASSDGTLNTEAFF. The CDR3 coding sequence is TGTGCCAGCAGCGACGGGACGTTGAACACTGAAGCTTTCTTT.